The T cell receptor beta chain under discussion was sequenced for a study of blood T cells in healthy people across ages. Study-wide results and caveats: Aged donors had fewer naive CD4+ cells and lower diversity than long-lived donors.

Per-sample PBMC isolation yielded at least 6 million cells. Comments on this clonotype: Its antigen is not identified. A much larger clone differs from this one at a single base, so this may be a read error.

The CDR3 loop spans 15 amino acids. Germline-derived CDR1 and CDR2 are SEHNR and FQNEAQ (reference sequence). The germline V and J ends were trimmed by 1 base and 5 bases, with 13 bases remaining between them. A second PCR, run for about 7 to 11 cycles, used a sample-barcoded 5' primer plus a J-beta primer mix. TCRdb reprocessed the 5' RACE reads via MiXCR and lists one record per CDR3 protein. This sample has 250,000 to 300,000 distinct CDR3 sequences, with roughly a quarter found just once. The sequenced sample consisted of blood. This chain connects TRBV7-9 to TRBJ2-3; weak D call: TRBD2 (5 bases). The sequence came from a woman aged 70 to 79 in good health. The CDR3 loop reads CASSLEGGGIDTQYF. CDR3 DNA: TGTGCCAGCAGCTTAGAGGGCGGAGGCATAGATACGCAGTATTTT.